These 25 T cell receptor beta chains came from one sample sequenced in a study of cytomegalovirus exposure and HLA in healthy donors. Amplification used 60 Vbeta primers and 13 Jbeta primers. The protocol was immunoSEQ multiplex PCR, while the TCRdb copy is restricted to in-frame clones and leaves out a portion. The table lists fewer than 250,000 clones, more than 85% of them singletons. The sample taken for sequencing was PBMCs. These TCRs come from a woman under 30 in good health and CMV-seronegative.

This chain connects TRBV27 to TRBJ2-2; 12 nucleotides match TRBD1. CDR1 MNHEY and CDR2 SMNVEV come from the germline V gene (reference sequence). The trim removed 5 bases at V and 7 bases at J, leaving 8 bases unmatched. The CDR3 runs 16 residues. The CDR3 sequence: CASSSWGQGAGGELFF. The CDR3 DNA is TGTGCCAGCAGTAGTTGGGGACAGGGGGCCGGCGGGGAGCTGTTTTTT.

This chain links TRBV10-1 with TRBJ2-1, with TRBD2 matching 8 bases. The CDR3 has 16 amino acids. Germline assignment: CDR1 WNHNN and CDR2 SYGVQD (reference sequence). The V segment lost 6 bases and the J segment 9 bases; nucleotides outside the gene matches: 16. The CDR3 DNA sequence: TGCGCCAGCAGCCAACAGAAACGGGGGGGCCGCGGTGAGCAGTTCTTC. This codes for CASSQQKRGGRGEQFF.

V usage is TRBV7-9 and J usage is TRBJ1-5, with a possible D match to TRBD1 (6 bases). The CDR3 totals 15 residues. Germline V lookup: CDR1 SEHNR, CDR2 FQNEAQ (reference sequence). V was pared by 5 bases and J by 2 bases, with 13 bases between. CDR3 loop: CASSRGRGGNQPQHF. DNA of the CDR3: TGTGCCAGCAGCCGAGGCAGGGGAGGCAATCAGCCCCAGCATTTT. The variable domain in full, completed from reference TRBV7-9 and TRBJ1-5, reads DTGVSQNPRHKITKRGQNVTFRCDPISEHNRLYWYRQTLGQGPEFLTYFQNEAQLEKSRLLSDRFSAERPKGSFSTLEIQRTEQGDSAMYLCASSRGRGGNQPQHFGDGTRLSIL.

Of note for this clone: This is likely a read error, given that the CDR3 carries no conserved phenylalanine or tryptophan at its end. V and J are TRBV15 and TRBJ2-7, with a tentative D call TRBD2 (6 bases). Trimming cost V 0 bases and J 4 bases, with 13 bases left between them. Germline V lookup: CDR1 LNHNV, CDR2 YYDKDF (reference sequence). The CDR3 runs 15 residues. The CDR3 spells CATSRDRGTSYEQYL. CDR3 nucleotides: TGTGCCACCAGCAGAGATCGCGGGACCTCATACGAGCAGTACCTC.

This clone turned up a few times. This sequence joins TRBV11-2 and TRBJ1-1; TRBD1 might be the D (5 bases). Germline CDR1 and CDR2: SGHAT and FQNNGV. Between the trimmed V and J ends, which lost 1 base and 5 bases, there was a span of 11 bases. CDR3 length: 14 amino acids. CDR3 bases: TGTGCCAGCAGCTTAGGCGGGGGAGGGACTGAAGCTTTCTTT. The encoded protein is CASSLGGGGTEAFF.

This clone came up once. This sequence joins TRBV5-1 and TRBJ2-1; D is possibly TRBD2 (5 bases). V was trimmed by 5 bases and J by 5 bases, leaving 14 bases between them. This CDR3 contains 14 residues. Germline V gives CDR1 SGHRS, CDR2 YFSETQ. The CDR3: CASRDGVYDNEQFF. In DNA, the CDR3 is TGCGCCAGCAGGGACGGGGTATACGACAATGAGCAGTTCTTC.

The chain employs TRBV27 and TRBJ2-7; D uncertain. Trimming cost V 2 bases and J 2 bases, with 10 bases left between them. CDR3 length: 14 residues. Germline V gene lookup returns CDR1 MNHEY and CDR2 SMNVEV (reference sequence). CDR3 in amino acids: CASSLGLGAYEQYF. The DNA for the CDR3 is TGTGCCAGCAGTTTAGGGCTGGGTGCCTACGAGCAGTACTTC.

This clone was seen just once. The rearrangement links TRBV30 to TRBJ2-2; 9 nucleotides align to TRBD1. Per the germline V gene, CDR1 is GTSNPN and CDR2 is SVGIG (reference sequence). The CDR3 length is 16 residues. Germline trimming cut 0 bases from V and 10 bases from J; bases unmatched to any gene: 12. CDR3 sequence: CAWSVRQGGTASELFF. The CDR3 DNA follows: TGTGCCTGGAGTGTCCGACAGGGGGGTACCGCGTCGGAGCTGTTTTTT. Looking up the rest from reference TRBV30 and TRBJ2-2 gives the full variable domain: SQTIHQWPATLVQPVGSPLSLECTVEGTSNPNLYWYRQAAGRGLQLLFYSVGIGQISSEVPQNLSASRPQDRQFILSSKKLLLSDSGFYLCAWSVRQGGTASELFFGEGSRLTVL.

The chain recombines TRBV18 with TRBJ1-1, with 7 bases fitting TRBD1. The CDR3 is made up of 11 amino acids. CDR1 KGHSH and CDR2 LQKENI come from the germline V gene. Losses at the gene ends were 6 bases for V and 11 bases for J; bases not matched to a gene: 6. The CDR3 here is CASSPDRWAFF. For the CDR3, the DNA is TGTGCCAGCTCCCCGGACAGGTGGGCTTTCTTT.

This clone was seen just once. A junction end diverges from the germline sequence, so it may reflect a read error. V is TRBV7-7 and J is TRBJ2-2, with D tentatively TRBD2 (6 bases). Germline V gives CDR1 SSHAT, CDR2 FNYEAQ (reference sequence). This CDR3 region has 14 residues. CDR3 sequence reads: CASSQDSGFGELFF. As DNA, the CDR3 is TGTGCTAGCAGCCAAGACAGCGGGTTTGGGGAGCTGTTTTTT. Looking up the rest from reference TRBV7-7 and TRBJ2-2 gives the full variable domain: GAGVSQSPRYKVTKRGQDVTLRCDPISSHATLYWYQQALGQGPEFLTYFNYEAQPDKSGLPSDRFSAERPEGSISTLTIQRTEQRDSAMYRCASSQDSGFGELFFGEGSRLTVL.

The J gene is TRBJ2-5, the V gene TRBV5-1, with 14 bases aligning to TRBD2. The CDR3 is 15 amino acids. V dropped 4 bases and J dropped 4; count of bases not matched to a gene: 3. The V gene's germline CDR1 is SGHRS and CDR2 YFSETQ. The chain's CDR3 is CASSDGTSGGETQYF. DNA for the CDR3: TGCGCCAGCAGCGACGGGACTAGCGGGGGAGAGACCCAGTACTTC.

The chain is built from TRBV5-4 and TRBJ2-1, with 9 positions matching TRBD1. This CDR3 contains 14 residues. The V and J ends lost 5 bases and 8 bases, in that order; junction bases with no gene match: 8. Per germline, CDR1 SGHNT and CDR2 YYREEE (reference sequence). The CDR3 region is CASSTGTGLHEQFF. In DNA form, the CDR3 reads TGTGCCAGCAGTACCGGGACAGGGTTACATGAGCAGTTCTTC.

This CDR3 is CASSRFVAPTDTQYF. The CDR3 region has the DNA TGTGCCAGCAGCCGGTTTGTCGCCCCCACAGATACGCAGTATTTT. The gene calls are TRBV5-6 and TRBJ2-3, with D unclear. V gave up 4 bases and J gave up 2 bases, with 14 bases separating them. Germline CDR1 reads SGHDT; CDR2 reads YYEEEE. This CDR3 region has 15 residues. Using reference TRBV5-6 and TRBJ2-3 for the parts outside the CDR3, the full variable domain is DAGVTQSPTHLIKTRGQQVTLRCSPKSGHDTVSWYQQALGQGPQFIFQYYEEEERQRGNFPDRFSGHQFPNYSSELNVNALLLGDSALYLCASSRFVAPTDTQYFGPGTRLTVL.

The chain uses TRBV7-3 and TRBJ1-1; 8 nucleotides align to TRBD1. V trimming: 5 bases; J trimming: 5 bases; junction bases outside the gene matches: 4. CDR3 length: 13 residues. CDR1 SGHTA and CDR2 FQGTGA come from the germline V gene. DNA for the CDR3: TGTGCCAGCAGCCCGGACAGGGTAACTGAAGCTTTCTTT. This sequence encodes CASSPDRVTEAFF. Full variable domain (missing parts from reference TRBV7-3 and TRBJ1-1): GAGVSQTPSNKVTEKGKYVELRCDPISGHTALYWYRQSLGQGPEFLIYFQGTGAADDSGLPNDRFFAVRPEGSVSTLKIQRTERGDSAVYLCASSPDRVTEAFFGQGTRLTVV.

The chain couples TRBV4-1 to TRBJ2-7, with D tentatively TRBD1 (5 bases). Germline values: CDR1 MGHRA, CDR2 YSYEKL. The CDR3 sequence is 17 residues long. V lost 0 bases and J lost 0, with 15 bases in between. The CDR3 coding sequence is TGCGCCAGCAGCCAAGATTTTAGGGGAAGTTCCTCCTACGAGCAGTACTTC. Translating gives CASSQDFRGSSSYEQYF.

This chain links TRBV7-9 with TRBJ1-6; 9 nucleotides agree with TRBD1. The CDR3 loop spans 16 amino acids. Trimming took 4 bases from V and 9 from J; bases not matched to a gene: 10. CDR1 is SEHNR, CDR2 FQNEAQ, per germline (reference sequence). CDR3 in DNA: TGTGCCAGCAGCTCATTTCGGGACAGGGAGGGTTCACCCCTCCACTTT. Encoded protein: CASSSFRDREGSPLHF.

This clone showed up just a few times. CDR3 nucleotides: TGTGCCAGCAGTTTGCGGGGATACACGCTTACCGAGCAGTACTTC. Amino acids: CASSLRGYTLTEQYF. The chain joins TRBV28 to TRBJ2-7, with D tentatively TRBD2 (6 bases). CDR1 is MDHEN, CDR2 SYDVKM, per germline. The CDR3 has 15 residues. Trimming shortened V by 3 bases and J by 6 bases, and 18 bases separated the two germline ends.

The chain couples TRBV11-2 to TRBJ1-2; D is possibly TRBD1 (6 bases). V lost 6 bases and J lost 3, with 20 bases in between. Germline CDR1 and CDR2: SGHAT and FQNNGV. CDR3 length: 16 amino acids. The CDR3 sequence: CASRPSYRERDYGYTF. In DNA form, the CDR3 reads TGTGCCAGCAGACCCTCCTACAGGGAAAGGGACTATGGCTACACCTTC.

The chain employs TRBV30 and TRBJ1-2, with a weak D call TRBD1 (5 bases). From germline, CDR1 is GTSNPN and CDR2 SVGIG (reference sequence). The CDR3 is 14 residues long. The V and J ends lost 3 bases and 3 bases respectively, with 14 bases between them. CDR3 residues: CAWRGEAGHYGYTF. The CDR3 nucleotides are TGTGCCTGGAGGGGTGAAGCAGGGCACTATGGCTACACCTTC.

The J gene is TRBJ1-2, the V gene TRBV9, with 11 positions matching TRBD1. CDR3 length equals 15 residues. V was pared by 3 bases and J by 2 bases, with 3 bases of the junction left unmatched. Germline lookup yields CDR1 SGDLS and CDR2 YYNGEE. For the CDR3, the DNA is TGTGCCAGCAGCGCTGGACAGGGGGCGAACTATGGCTACACCTTC. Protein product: CASSAGQGANYGYTF.

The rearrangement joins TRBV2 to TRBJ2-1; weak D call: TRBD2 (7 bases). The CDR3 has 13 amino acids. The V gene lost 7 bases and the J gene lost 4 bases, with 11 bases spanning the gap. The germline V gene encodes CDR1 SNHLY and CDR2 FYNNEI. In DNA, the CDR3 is TGTGCCAGCATGCGGGGGCCTTACAATGAGCAGTTCTTC. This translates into CASMRGPYNEQFF. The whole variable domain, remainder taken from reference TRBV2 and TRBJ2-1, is EPEVTQTPSHQVTQMGQEVILRCVPISNHLYFYWYRQILGQKVEFLVSFYNNEISEKSEIFDDQFSVERPDGSNFTLKIRSTKLEDSAMYFCASMRGPYNEQFFGPGTRLTVL.

The CDR3: CASSPTSGGGEQYF. The CDR3 bases are TGTGCCAGCAGTCCAACTAGCGGGGGAGGGGAGCAGTACTTC. The V call is TRBV2, the J call TRBJ2-7, with TRBD2 matching over 11 bases. V trimming: 5 bases; J trimming: 7 bases; junction bases outside the gene matches: 7. Germline V gene data show CDR1 as SNHLY and CDR2 as FYNNEI. The CDR3 extends over 14 amino acids. The variable domain in full, completed from reference TRBV2 and TRBJ2-7, reads EPEVTQTPSHQVTQMGQEVILRCVPISNHLYFYWYRQILGQKVEFLVSFYNNEISEKSEIFDDQFSVERPDGSNFTLKIRSTKLEDSAMYFCASSPTSGGGEQYFGPGTRLTVT.

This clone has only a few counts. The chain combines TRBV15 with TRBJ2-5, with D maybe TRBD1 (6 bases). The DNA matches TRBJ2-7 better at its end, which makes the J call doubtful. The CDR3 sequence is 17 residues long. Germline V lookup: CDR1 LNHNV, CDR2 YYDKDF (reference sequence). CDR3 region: CATSREALDRRPGEQYF. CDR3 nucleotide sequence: TGTGCCACCAGCAGAGAAGCCCTTGACAGGCGGCCCGGCGAGCAGTACTTC.

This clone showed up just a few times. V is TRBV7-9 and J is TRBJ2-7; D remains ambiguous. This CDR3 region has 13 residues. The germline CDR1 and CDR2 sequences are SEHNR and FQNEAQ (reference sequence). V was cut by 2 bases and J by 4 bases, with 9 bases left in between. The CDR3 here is CASSLSTRYEQYF. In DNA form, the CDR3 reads TGTGCCAGCAGCTTATCTACTCGGTACGAGCAGTACTTC.

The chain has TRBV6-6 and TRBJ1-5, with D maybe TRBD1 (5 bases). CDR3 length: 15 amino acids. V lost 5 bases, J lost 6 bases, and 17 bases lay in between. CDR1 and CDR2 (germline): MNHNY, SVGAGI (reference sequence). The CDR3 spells CASSTRGVASQPQHF. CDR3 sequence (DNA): TGTGCCAGCAGTACACGGGGGGTTGCGTCTCAGCCCCAGCATTTT.